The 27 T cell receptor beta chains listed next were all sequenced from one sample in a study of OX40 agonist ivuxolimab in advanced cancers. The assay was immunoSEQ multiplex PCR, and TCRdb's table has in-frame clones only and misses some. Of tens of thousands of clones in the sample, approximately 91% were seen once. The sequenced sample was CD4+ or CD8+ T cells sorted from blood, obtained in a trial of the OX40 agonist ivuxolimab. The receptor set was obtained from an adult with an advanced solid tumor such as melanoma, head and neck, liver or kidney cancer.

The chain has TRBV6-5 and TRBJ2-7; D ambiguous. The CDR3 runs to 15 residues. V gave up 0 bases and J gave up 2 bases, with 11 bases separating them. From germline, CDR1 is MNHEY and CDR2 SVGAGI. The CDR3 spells CASSYSTERPYEQYF. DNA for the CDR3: TGTGCCAGCAGTTACTCAACGGAACGGCCCTACGAGCAGTACTTC.

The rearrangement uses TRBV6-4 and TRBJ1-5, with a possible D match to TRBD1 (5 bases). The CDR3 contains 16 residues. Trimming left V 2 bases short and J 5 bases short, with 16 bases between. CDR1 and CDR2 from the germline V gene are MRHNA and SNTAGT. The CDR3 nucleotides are TGTGCCAGCAGTGACGCCCGGAGGGGCCGGGATCAGCCCCAGCATTTT. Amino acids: CASSDARRGRDQPQHF.

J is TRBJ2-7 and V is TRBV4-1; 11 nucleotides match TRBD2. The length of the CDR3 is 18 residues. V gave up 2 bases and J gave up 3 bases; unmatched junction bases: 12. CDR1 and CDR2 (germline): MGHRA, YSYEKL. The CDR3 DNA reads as TGCGCCAGCAGCCAACTCCAGACTAGCGGGAATGTCTACTACGAGCAGTACTTC. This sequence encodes CASSQLQTSGNVYYEQYF.

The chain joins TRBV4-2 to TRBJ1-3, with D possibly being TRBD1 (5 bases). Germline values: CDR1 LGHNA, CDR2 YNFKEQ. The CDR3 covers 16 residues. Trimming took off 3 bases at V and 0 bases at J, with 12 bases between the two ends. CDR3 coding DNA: TGTGCCAGCAGCCACGGACAATTCCTCTCTGGAAACACCATATATTTT. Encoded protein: CASSHGQFLSGNTIYF.

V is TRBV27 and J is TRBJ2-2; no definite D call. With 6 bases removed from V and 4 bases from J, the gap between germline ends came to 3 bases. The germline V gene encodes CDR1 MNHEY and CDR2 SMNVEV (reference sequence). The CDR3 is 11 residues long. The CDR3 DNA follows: TGTGCCAGCAGGATCACCGGGGAGCTGTTTTTT. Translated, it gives CASRITGELFF.

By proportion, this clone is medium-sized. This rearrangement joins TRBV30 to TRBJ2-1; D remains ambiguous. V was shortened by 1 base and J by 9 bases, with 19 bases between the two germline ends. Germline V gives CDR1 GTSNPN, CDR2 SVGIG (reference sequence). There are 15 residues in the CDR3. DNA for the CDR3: TGTGCCTGGAGTGCGGGCCCAGGCCAACTTATTGAGCAGTTCTTC. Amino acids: CAWSAGPGQLIEQFF. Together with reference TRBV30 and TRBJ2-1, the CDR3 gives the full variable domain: SQTIHQWPATLVQPVGSPLSLECTVEGTSNPNLYWYRQAAGRGLQLLFYSVGIGQISSEVPQNLSASRPQDRQFILSSKKLLLSDSGFYLCAWSAGPGQLIEQFFGPGTRLTVL.

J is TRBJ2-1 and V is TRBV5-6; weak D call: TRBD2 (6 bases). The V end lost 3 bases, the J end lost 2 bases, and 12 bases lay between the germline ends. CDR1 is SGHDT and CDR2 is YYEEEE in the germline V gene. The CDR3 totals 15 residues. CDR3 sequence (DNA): TGTGCCAGCAGCTGGCGTAGCGGACCCTACAATGAGCAGTTCTTC. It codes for CASSWRSGPYNEQFF.

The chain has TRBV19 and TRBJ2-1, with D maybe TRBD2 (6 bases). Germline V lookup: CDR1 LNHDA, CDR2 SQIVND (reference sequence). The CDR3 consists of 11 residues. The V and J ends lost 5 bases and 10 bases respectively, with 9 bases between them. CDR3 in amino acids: CASSGTGEQFF. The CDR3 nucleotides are TGTGCCAGTAGTGGGACTGGGGAGCAGTTCTTC.

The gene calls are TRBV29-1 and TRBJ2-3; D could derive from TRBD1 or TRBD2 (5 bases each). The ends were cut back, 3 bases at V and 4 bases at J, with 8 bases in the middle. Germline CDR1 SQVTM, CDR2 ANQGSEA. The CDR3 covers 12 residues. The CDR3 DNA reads TGCAGCGTTGAGGGGGTGTCAGATACGCAGTATTTT. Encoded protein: CSVEGVSDTQYF.

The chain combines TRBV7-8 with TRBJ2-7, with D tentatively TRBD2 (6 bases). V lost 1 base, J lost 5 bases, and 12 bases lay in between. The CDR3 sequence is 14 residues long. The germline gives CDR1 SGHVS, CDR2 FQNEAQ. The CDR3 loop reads CASSLEAGIHEQYF. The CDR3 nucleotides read TGTGCCAGCAGCTTAGAGGCGGGGATCCACGAGCAGTACTTC. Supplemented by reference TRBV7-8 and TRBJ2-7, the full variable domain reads GAGVSQSPRYKVAKRGQDVALRCDPISGHVSLFWYQQALGQGPEFLTYFQNEAQLDKSGLPSDRFFAERPEGSVSTLKIQRTQQEDSAVYLCASSLEAGIHEQYFGPGTRLTVT.

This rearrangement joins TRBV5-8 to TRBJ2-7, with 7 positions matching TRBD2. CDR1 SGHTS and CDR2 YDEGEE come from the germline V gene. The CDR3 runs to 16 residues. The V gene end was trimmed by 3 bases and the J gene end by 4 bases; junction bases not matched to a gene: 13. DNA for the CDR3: TGTGCCAGCAGCTCGCAAGTGACGGGAGGCCGATACGAGCAGTACTTC. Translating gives CASSSQVTGGRYEQYF.

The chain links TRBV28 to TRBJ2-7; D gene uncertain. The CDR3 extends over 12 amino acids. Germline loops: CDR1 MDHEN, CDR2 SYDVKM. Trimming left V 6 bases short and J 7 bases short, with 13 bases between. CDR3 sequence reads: CASSPWGGEQYF. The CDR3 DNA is TGTGCCAGCAGCCCTTGGGGTGGGGAGCAGTACTTC.

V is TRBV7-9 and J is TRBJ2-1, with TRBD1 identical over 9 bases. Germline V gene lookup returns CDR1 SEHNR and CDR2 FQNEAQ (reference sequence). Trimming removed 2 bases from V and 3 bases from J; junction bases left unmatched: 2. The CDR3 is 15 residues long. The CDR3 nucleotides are TGTGCCAGCAGCTTAACAGGGGGCAACTACAATGAGCAGTTCTTC. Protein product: CASSLTGGNYNEQFF.

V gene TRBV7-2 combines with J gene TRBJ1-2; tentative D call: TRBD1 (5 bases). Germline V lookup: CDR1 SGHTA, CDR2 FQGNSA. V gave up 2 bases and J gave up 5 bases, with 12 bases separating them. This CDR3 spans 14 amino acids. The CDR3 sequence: CASSLLGQIYGYTF. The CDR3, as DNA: TGTGCCAGCAGCTTATTGGGGCAGATTTATGGCTACACCTTC.

The CDR3 DNA reads TGTGCCAGCAGCCCCTCTAGCGGGACTAGCTCCTACGAGCAGTACTTC. The encoded protein is CASSPSSGTSSYEQYF. The chain combines TRBV7-9 with TRBJ2-5; TRBD2 matches at 9 bases. The J call may be wrong; the DNA end is better matched by TRBJ2-7. The CDR3 contains 16 residues. Germline V gene lookup returns CDR1 SEHNR and CDR2 FQNEAQ (reference sequence).

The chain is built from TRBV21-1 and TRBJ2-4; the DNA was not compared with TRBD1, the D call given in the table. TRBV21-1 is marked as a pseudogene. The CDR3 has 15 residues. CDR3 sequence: CASSKWEQGDGIQYF. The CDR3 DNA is TGTGCCAGCAGCAAATGGGAACAGGGGGATGGTATTCAGTACTTC.

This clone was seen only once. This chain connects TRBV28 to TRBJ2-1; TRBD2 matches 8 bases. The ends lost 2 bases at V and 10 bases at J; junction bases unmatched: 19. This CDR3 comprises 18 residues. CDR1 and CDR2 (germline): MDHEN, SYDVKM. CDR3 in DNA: TGTGCCAGCAGTTTAAACGCCGAGCGGGAGTATTCCAGCCCCGAGCAGTTCTTC. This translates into CASSLNAEREYSSPEQFF.

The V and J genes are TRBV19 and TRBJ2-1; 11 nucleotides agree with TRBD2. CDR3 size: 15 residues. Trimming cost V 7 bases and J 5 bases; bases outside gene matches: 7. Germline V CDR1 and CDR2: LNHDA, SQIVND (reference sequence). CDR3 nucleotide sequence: TGTGCCAGTACCTTAACTAGCGGGGGAAACAATGAGCAGTTCTTC. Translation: CASTLTSGGNNEQFF.

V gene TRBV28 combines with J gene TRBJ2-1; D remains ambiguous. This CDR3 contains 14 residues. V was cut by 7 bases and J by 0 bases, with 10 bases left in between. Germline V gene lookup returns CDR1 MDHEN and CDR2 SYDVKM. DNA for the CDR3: TGTGCCAGCAACCATCAACACTCCTACAATGAGCAGTTCTTC. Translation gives CASNHQHSYNEQFF.

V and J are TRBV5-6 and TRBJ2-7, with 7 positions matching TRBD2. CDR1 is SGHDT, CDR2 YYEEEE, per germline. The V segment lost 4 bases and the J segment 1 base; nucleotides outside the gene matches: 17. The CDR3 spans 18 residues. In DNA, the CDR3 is TGTGCCAGCAGCCATGTGCGGGGGTCAGCACTAATTTCCTACGAGCAGTACTTC. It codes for CASSHVRGSALISYEQYF.

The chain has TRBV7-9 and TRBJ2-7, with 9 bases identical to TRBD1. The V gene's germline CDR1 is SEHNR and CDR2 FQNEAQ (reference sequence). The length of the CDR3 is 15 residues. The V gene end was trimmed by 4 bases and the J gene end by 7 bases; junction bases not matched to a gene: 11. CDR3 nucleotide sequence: TGTGCCAGCAGCTCGGGACAGGGAAGGGTGTGGGAGCAGTACTTC. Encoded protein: CASSSGQGRVWEQYF.

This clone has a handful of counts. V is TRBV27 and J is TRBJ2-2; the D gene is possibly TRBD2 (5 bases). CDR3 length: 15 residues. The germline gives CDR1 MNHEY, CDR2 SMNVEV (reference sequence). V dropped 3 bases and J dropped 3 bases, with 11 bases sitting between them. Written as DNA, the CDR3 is TGTGCCAGCAGTTTTGGTGGGAGAGACACCGGGGAGCTGTTTTTT. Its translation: CASSFGGRDTGELFF.

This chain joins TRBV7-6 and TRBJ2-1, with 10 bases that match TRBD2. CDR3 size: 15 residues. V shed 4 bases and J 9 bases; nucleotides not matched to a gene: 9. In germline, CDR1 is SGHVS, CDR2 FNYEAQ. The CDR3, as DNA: TGTGCCAGCAGCTCTCTAGCGGGAGAAGGAGTTGAGCAGTTCTTC. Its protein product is CASSSLAGEGVEQFF. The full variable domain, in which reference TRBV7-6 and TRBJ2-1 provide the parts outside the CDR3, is GAGVSQSPRYKVTKRGQDVALRCDPISGHVSLYWYRQALGQGPEFLTYFNYEAQQDKSGLPNDRFSAERPEGSISTLTIQRTEQRDSAMYRCASSSLAGEGVEQFFGPGTRLTVL.

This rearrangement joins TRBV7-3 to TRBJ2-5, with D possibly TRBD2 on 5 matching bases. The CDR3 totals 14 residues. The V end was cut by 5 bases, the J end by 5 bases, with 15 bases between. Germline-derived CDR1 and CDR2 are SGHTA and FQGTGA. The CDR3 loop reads CASSTDGWEETQYF. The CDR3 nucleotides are TGTGCCAGCAGCACCGATGGTTGGGAGGAGACCCAGTACTTC.

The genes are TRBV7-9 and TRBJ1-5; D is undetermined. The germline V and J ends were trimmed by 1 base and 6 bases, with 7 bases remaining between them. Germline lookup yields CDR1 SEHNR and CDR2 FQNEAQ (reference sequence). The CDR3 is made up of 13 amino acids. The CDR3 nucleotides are TGTGCCAGCAGCTTAGGGGGTCTTCAGCCCCAGCATTTT. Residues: CASSLGGLQPQHF.

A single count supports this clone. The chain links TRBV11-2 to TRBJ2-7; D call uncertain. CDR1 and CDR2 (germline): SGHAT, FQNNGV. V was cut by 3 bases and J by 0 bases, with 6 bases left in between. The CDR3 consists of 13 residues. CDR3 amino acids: CASSLPDSYEQYF. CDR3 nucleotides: TGTGCCAGCAGCTTGCCAGACTCCTACGAGCAGTACTTC.

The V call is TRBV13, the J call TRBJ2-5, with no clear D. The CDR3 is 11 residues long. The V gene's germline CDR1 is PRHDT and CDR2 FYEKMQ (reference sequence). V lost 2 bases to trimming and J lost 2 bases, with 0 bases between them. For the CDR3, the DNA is TGTGCCAGCAGCTTACAAGAGACCCAGTACTTC. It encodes CASSLQETQYF. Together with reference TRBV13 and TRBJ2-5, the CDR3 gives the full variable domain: AAGVIQSPRHLIKEKRETATLKCYPIPRHDTVYWYQQGPGQDPQFLISFYEKMQSDKGSIPDRFSAQQFSDYHSELNMSSLELGDSALYFCASSLQETQYFGPGTRLLVL.